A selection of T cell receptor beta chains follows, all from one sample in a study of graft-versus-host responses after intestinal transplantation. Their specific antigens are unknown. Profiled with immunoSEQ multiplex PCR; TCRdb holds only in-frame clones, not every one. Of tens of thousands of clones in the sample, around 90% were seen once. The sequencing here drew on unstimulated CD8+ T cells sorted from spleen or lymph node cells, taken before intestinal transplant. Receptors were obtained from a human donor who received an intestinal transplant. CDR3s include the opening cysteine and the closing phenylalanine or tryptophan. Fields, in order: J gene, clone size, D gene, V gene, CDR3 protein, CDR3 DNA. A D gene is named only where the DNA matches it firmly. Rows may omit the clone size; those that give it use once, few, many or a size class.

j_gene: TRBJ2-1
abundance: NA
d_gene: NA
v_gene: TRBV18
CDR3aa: CASSPGHPYNEQFF
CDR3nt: TGTGCCAGCTCACCGGGACACCCCTACAATGAGCAGTTCTTC

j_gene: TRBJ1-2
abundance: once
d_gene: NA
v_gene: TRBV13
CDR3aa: CASSLIPRDNHYGYTF
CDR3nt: TGTGCCAGCAGTTTGATACCCCGGGACAACCACTATGGCTACACCTTC

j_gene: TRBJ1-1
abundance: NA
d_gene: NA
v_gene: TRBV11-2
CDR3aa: CASSRLGGRNTEAFF
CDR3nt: TGTGCCAGCAGCCGTCTAGGGGGACGGAACACTGAAGCTTTCTTT

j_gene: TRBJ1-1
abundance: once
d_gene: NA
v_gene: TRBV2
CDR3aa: CASSASRDYTEAFF
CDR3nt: TGTGCCAGCAGTGCCTCCCGGGACTACACTGAAGCTTTCTTT

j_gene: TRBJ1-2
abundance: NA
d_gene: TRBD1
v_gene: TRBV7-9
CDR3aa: CASSQTGGGHGYTF
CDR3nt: TGTGCCAGCAGTCAGACAGGGGGCGGTCATGGCTACACCTTC

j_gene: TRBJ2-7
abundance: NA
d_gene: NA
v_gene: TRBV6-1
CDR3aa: CASSYYTGYEQYF
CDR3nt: TGTGCCAGCAGTTATTACACGGGCTACGAGCAGTACTTC

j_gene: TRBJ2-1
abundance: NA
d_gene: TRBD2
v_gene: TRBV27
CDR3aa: CASSLVASGGEEFF
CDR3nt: TGTGCCAGCAGTTTAGTGGCTAGCGGGGGGGAGGAGTTCTTC

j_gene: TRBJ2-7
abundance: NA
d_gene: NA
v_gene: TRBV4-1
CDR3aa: CASSQDFAGSYEQYF
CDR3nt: TGCGCCAGCAGCCAAGATTTTGCAGGTTCCTACGAGCAGTACTTC

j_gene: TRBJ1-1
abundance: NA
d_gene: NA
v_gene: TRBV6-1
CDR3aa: CATGGANTEAFF
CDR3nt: TGTGCCACGGGGGGCGCGAACACTGAAGCTTTCTTT

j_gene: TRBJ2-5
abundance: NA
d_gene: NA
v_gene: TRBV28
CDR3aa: CASSLRGQETQYF
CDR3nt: TGTGCCAGCAGTTTAAGGGGTCAAGAGACCCAGTACTTC

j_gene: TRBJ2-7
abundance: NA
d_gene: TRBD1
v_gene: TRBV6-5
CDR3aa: CASRQGLEQYF
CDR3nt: TGTGCCAGCAGACAGGGGCTCGAGCAGTACTTC

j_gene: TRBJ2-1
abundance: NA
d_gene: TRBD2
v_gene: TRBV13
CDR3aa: CASSLPGLATMGEQFF
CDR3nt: TGTGCCAGCAGCCTACCAGGACTAGCGACAATGGGAGAGCAGTTCTTC

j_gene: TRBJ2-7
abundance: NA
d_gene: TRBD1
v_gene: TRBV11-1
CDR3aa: CASSLGTGGEQYF
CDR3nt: TGTGCCAGCAGCTTAGGGACAGGGGGCGAGCAGTACTTC

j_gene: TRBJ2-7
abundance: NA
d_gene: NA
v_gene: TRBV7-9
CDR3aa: CASSLGTNSYEQYF
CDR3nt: TGTGCCAGCAGCTTGGGGACAAACTCCTACGAGCAGTACTTC

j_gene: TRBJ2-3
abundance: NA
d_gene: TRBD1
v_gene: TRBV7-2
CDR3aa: CASSFRQGIDQPQYF
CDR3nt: TGTGCCAGCAGCTTCCGACAGGGGATTGATCAGCCCCAGTATTTT

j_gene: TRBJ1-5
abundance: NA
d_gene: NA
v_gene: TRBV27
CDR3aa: CASSLERGNQPQHF
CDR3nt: TGTGCCAGCAGTTTGGAGCGCGGCAATCAGCCCCAGCATTTT

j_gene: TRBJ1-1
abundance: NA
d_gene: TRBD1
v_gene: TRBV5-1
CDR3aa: CASSLRQGKVTEAFF
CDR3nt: TGCGCCAGCAGCTTACGACAGGGCAAGGTCACTGAAGCTTTCTTT

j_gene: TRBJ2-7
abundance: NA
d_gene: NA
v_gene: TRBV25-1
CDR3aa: CASSVGGEQYF
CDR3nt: TGTGCCAGCAGTGTAGGAGGCGAGCAGTACTTC

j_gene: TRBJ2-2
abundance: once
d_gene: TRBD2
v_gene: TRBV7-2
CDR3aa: CASSPGLAGDTGELFF
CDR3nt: TGTGCCAGCAGCCCCGGACTAGCGGGGGACACCGGGGAGCTGTTTTTT

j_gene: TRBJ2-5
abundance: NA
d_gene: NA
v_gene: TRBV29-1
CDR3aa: CSVEVLDYAGETQYF
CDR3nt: TGCAGCGTTGAAGTTCTGGACTACGCGGGAGAGACCCAGTACTTC

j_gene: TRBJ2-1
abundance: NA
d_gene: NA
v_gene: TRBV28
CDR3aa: CASSFGSSYNEQFF
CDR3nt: TGTGCCAGCAGTTTTGGTAGCTCCTACAATGAGCAGTTCTTC

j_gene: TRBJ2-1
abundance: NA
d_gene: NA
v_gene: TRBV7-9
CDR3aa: CASSSNRVRASYNEQFF
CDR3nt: TGTGCCAGCAGCTCCAACAGGGTGAGGGCCTCCTACAATGAGCAGTTCTTC

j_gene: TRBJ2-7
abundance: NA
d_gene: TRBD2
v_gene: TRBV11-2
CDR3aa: CASSSRTSGRADLDEQYF
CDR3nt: TGTGCCAGCAGCTCCCGGACTAGCGGGAGGGCGGATTTGGACGAGCAGTACTTC

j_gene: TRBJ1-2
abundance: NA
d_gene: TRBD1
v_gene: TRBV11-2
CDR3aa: CASSQPDRVRGYTF
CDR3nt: TGTGCCAGCAGCCAACCGGACAGGGTGCGGGGCTACACCTTC

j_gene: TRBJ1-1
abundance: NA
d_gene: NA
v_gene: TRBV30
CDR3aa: CAWRGGAGRFTEAFF
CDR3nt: TGTGCCTGGAGGGGAGGGGCAGGGCGTTTCACTGAAGCTTTCTTT

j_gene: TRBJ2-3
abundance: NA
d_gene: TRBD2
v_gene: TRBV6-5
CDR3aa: CASSLVGGADTQYF
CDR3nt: TGTGCCAGCAGTTTAGTGGGGGGGGCAGATACGCAGTATTTT

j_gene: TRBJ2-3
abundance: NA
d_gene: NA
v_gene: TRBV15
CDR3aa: CATTTTAINTDTQYF
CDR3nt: TGTGCCACCACCACGACAGCCATCAACACAGATACGCAGTATTTT

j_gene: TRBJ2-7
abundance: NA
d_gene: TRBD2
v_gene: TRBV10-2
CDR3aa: CASSVEAGETYEQYF
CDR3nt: TGCGCCAGCAGTGTAGAAGCGGGGGAAACCTACGAGCAGTACTTC

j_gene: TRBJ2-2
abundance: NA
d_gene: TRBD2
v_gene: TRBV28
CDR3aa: CASTLWREATGELFF
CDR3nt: TGTGCCAGCACCCTTTGGCGGGAGGCCACCGGGGAGCTGTTTTTT

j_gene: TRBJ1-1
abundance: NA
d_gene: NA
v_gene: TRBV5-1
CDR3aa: CASSLSGFNTEAFF
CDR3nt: TGCGCCAGCAGCTTGTCAGGTTTTAACACTGAAGCTTTCTTT

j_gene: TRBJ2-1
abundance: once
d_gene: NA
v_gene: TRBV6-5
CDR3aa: CASSQRRGLYNEQFF
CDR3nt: TGTGCCAGCAGCCAGAGGCGGGGCCTTTACAATGAGCAGTTCTTC

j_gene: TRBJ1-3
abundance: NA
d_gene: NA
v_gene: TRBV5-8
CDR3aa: CASSLAGNTIYF
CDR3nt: TGTGCCAGCAGCTTGGCAGGAAACACCATATATTTT

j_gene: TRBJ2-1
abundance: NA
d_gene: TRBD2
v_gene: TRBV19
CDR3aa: CASSIGGAEQFF
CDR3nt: TGTGCCAGTAGTATCGGGGGGGCTGAGCAGTTCTTC

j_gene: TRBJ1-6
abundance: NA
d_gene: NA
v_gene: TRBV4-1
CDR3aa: CASSYYQGDNSPLHF
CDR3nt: TGCGCCAGCAGCTACTACCAGGGTGATAATTCACCCCTCCACTTT

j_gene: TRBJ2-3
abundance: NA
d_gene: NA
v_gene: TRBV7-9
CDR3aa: CASSLLEGTDTQYF
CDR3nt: TGTGCCAGCAGCTTATTGGAGGGCACAGATACGCAGTATTTT

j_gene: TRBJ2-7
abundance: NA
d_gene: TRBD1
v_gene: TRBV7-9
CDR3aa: CASSLGGTGPYEQYF
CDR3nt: TGTGCCAGCAGCTTAGGCGGGACAGGGCCCTACGAGCAGTACTTC

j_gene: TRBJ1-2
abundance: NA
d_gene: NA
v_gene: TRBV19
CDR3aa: CASSIGQGQNTTF
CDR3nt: TGTGCCAGTAGTATTGGTCAGGGCCAGAATACCACCTTC

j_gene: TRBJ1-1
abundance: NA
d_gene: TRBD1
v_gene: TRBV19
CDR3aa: CASRRPDRPTEAFF
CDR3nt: TGTGCCAGCCGTAGGCCGGACAGGCCCACTGAAGCTTTCTTT

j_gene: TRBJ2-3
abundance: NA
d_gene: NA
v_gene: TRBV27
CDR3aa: CASSLVLGAPDTQYF
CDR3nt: TGTGCCAGCAGTTTAGTTTTGGGGGCTCCGGATACGCAGTATTTT

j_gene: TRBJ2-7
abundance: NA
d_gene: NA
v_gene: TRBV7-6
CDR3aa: CASSLGGGAYEQYF
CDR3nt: TGTGCCAGCAGCTTAGGGGGGGGCGCCTACGAGCAGTACTTC

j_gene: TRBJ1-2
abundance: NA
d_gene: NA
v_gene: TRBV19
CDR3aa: CASSIDLGNYGYTF
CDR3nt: TGTGCCAGTAGTATAGATCTCGGTAACTATGGCTACACCTTC

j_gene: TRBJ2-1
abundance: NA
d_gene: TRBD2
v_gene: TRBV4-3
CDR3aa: CASSQSRAGGGNEQFF
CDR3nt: TGCGCCAGCAGCCAATCCCGGGCGGGGGGAGGCAATGAGCAGTTCTTC

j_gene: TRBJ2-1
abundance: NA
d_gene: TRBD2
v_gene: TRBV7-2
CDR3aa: CASSLVGGGVYEQFF
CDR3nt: TGTGCCAGCAGCTTAGTTGGCGGGGGGGTCTATGAGCAGTTCTTC

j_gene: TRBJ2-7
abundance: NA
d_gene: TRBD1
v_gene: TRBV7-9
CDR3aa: CASSISGTGQGYEQYF
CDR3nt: TGTGCCAGCAGCATTTCCGGGACAGGGCAGGGGTACGAGCAGTACTTC

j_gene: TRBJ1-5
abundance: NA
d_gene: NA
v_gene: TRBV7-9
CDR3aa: CASSSLNQPQHF
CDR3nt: TGTGCCAGCAGCTCCTTGAATCAGCCCCAGCATTTT

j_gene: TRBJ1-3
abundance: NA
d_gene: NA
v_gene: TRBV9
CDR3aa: CASSVEDQVGNTIYF
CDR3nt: TGTGCCAGCAGCGTGGAGGATCAGGTTGGAAACACCATATATTTT

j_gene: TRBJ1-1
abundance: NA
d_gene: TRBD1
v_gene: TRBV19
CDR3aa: CASSILGTGSEAFF
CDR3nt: TGTGCCAGTAGTATACTGGGGACAGGCAGTGAAGCTTTCTTT

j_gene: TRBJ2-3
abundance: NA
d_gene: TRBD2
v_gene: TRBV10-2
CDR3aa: CASNIAGGWTDTQYF
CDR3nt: TGCGCCAGCAATATAGCGGGGGGATGGACAGATACGCAGTATTTT

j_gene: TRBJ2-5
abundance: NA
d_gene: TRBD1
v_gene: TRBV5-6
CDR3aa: CASSSGQGVETQYF
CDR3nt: TGTGCCAGCAGCTCGGGACAGGGGGTAGAGACCCAGTACTTC

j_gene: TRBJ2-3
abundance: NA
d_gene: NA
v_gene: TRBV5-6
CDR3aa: CASSLRDTQYF
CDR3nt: TGTGCCAGCAGCCTAAGAGATACGCAGTATTTT

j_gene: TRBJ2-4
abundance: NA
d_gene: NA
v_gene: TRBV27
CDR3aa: CASQRYKPRTASYDIQYF
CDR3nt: TGTGCCAGCCAGAGATATAAACCCCGGACAGCGTCTTATGACATTCAGTACTTC

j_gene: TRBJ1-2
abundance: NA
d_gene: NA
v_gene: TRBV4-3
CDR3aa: CASSQDWGRAEANYGYTF
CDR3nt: TGCGCCAGCAGCCAAGATTGGGGCAGGGCCGAAGCTAACTATGGCTACACCTTC